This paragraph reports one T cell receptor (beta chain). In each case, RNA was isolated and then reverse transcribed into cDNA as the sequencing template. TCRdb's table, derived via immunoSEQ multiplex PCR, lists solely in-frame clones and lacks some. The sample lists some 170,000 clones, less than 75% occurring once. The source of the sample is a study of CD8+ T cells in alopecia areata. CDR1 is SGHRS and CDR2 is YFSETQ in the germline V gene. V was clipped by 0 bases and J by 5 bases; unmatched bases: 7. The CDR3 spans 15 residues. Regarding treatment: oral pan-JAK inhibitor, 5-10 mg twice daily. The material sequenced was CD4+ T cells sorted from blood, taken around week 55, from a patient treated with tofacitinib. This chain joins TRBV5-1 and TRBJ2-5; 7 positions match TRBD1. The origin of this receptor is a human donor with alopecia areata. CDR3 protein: CASSLEGGSWETQYF. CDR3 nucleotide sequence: TGCGCCAGCAGCTTGGAAGGGGGCTCATGGGAGACCCAGTACTTC.